Each of the 26 T cell receptor beta chains below was sequenced from the same sample in a study of cytomegalovirus exposure and HLA in healthy donors. With 60 Vbeta and 13 Jbeta primers, the PCR was carried out. Assay used: immunoSEQ multiplex PCR; TCRdb lists only in-frame clones, some missing. The sample yields 150,000 to 200,000 clones, 77% seen once. Material for sequencing was PBMCs. Receptors were obtained from a woman aged 25 to 39 in good health and CMV-seropositive.

V is TRBV28 and J is TRBJ1-2, with D unclear. The germline V and J ends were trimmed by 3 bases and 8 bases, with 10 bases remaining between them. This CDR3 region has 12 residues. Germline CDR1 MDHEN, CDR2 SYDVKM. The CDR3 loop is CASSFRREGYTF. The CDR3, as DNA: TGTGCCAGCAGTTTTCGGAGGGAGGGCTACACCTTC.

The chain is built from TRBV19 and TRBJ2-7; perhaps TRBD1 as D (6 bases). Germline-derived CDR1 and CDR2 are LNHDA and SQIVND (reference sequence). V was pared by 3 bases and J by 2 bases, with 8 bases between. CDR3 size: 13 residues. The CDR3 loop reads CASSMDSTYEQYF. The CDR3 bases are TGTGCCAGTAGTATGGACAGTACCTACGAGCAGTACTTC. Full variable domain (rest looked up from reference TRBV19 and TRBJ2-7): DGGITQSPKYLFRKEGQNVTLSCEQNLNHDAMYWYRQDPGQGLRLIYYSQIVNDFQKGDIAEGYSVSREKKESFPLTVTSAQKNPTAFYLCASSMDSTYEQYFGPGTRLTVT.

The chain couples TRBV28 to TRBJ1-2; D perhaps matches TRBD1 (6 bases). Per the germline V gene, CDR1 is MDHEN and CDR2 is SYDVKM. The CDR3 contains 18 residues. V dropped 5 bases and J dropped 0 bases, with 22 bases sitting between them. The CDR3 DNA reads TGTGCCAGCAGTCCGCTTCGAAGGGGGACCTTAGCTAACTATGGCTACACCTTC. Protein: CASSPLRRGTLANYGYTF.

This clone was counted a single time. The same CDR3 is also encoded by other DNA sequences in this sample. The V and J genes are TRBV5-1 and TRBJ1-4; no definite D call. The germline V gene encodes CDR1 SGHRS and CDR2 YFSETQ. The CDR3 length is 14 residues. V was shortened by 0 bases and J by 8 bases, with 11 bases between the two germline ends. The chain's CDR3 is CASSLGGDSEKLFF. The CDR3 DNA sequence: TGCGCCAGCAGCTTGGGGGGAGATAGCGAAAAACTGTTTTTT.

This clone appeared a few times. CDR3 loop: CAWSVAGDTEAFF. The CDR3 bases are TGTGCCTGGAGTGTAGCTGGAGACACTGAAGCTTTCTTT. V and J are TRBV30 and TRBJ1-1; D call uncertain. Germline loops: CDR1 GTSNPN, CDR2 SVGIG (reference sequence). Trimming pared 0 bases from V and 3 bases from J, leaving 8 bases between. CDR3 length: 13 residues.

J is TRBJ2-3 and V is TRBV10-3, with D perhaps matching TRBD2 (6 bases). This CDR3 has 12 amino acids. V was trimmed by 9 bases and J by 2 bases, leaving 9 bases between them. The germline V gene has CDR1 ENHRY and CDR2 SYGVKD. CDR3 loop: CAIGTSTDTQYF. The CDR3 DNA follows: TGTGCCATAGGGACTTCCACAGATACGCAGTATTTT.

This clone occurred a few times. The J gene is TRBJ2-4, the V gene TRBV7-9; 8 nucleotides match TRBD1. CDR1 SEHNR and CDR2 FQNEAQ come from the germline V gene (reference sequence). CDR3 length: 15 residues. The junction had 10 bases not matched to a gene; V was cut back by 6 bases and J by 6 bases. The CDR3 DNA sequence: TGTGCCAGCAGTTACGTGGGGGACAGGATAAACATTCAGTACTTC. Protein: CASSYVGDRINIQYF.

V is TRBV28 and J is TRBJ2-7; 16 bases line up with TRBD2. From germline, CDR1 is MDHEN and CDR2 SYDVKM. V dropped 7 bases and J dropped 5; count of bases not matched to a gene: 14. The CDR3 runs to 18 residues. CDR3 sequence reads: CASIPVSGLAGGGHEQYF. The CDR3 DNA sequence: TGTGCCAGCATCCCGGTGTCGGGACTAGCGGGAGGGGGGCACGAGCAGTACTTC.

The V and J genes are TRBV9 and TRBJ2-1; 8 bases agree with TRBD1. Trimming at V came to 0 bases and at J to 3 bases, leaving 2 bases not matched to a gene. Germline values: CDR1 SGDLS, CDR2 YYNGEE. CDR3 length: 15 amino acids. The CDR3 coding sequence is TGTGCCAGCAGCGTAGCGGGACAGGTCTACAATGAGCAGTTCTTC. Encoded protein: CASSVAGQVYNEQFF.

The chain carries TRBV5-1 and TRBJ2-3, with 8 positions matching TRBD1. V dropped 5 bases and J dropped 0; count of bases not matched to a gene: 8. The CDR3 extends over 16 amino acids. Looked up from germline, CDR1 is SGHRS and CDR2 is YFSETQ. CDR3 region: CASRVGQGASTDTQYF. The CDR3 DNA reads TGCGCCAGCAGGGTAGGACAGGGTGCTAGCACAGATACGCAGTATTTT.

The chain has TRBV7-2 and TRBJ1-1, with D possibly matching TRBD1 (5 bases). V lost 0 bases and J lost 4, with 12 bases in between. Germline loops: CDR1 SGHTA, CDR2 FQGNSA. The CDR3 has 15 residues. CDR3 DNA sequence: TGTGCCAGCAGCTTAGCCGGGGGTCCCCGCACTGAAGCTTTCTTT. It specifies CASSLAGGPRTEAFF.

The chain is built from TRBV29-1 and TRBJ2-7, with unresolved D. The ends were cut back, 5 bases at V and 7 bases at J, with 15 bases in the middle. CDR1 SQVTM and CDR2 ANQGSEA come from the germline V gene. The CDR3 covers 12 residues. The CDR3 bases are TGCAGCGTTCTCGACCCGGCCGGGGAGCAGTACTTC. This gives the protein CSVLDPAGEQYF.

The V gene is TRBV14, the J gene TRBJ1-2; D gene uncertain. Trimming pared 1 base from V and 5 bases from J, leaving 11 bases between. The CDR3 is 14 amino acids. Germline-derived CDR1 and CDR2 are SGHDN and FVKESK. CDR3 DNA: TGTGCCAGCAGCCAAGTGGGCCCCTCGTATGGCTACACCTTC. It translates to CASSQVGPSYGYTF.

This chain connects TRBV28 to TRBJ2-7; no clear D. V shed 2 bases and J shed 2 bases, with 4 bases lying between them. This CDR3 is 12 amino acids long. CDR1 and CDR2 (germline): MDHEN, SYDVKM. This chain's CDR3 is CASSLHPYEQYF. In DNA form, the CDR3 reads TGTGCCAGCAGTTTACATCCCTACGAGCAGTACTTC. Variable domain in full (rest from reference TRBV28 and TRBJ2-7): DVKVTQSSRYLVKRTGEKVFLECVQDMDHENMFWYRQDPGLGLRLIYFSYDVKMKEKGDIPEGYSVSREKKERFSLILESASTNQTSMYLCASSLHPYEQYFGPGTRLTVT.

The rearrangement uses TRBV5-5 and TRBJ2-5; 7 bases map to TRBD2. Germline CDR1 and CDR2: SGHKS and YYEKEE (reference sequence). The V segment lost 5 bases and the J segment 4 bases; nucleotides outside the gene matches: 2. The CDR3 sequence is 12 residues long. CDR3 nucleotide sequence: TGTGCCAGCAGAACTAGCGTAGAGACCCAGTACTTC. It is translated as CASRTSVETQYF.

This sequence joins TRBV5-8 and TRBJ1-5; the D gene is possibly TRBD1 (5 bases). Trimming took 2 bases from V and 9 from J, leaving 15 bases between them. The germline gives CDR1 SGHTS, CDR2 YDEGEE. CDR3 size: 14 residues. The CDR3 sequence: CASSFLWGDRPQHF. CDR3 bases: TGTGCCAGCAGCTTCCTATGGGGGGATCGGCCCCAGCATTTT.

The chain uses TRBV6-5 and TRBJ2-7, with D unresolved. The germline gives CDR1 MNHEY, CDR2 SVGAGI. CDR3 length equals 13 residues. Between the trimmed V and J ends, which lost 0 bases and 4 bases, there was a span of 7 bases. CDR3 sequence: CASSYSAIYEQYF. CDR3 nucleotide sequence: TGTGCCAGCAGTTACTCGGCAATATACGAGCAGTACTTC.

This clone showed up just once. The chain uses TRBV6-5 and TRBJ2-1, with a weak D call TRBD2 (5 bases). The germline V gene encodes CDR1 MNHEY and CDR2 SVGAGI. V was clipped by 4 bases and J by 10 bases, with 17 bases between them. This CDR3 region has 14 residues. The CDR3 DNA is TGTGCCAGCAGTTCCCCGGACTCCCTTTTGGAGCAGTTCTTC. Translating gives CASSSPDSLLEQFF.

The chain recombines TRBV10-3 with TRBJ1-1, with 7 bases identical to TRBD1. The J segment lost 2 bases and the V segment lost 4 bases, leaving 4 bases of the junction unmatched. Germline CDR1 and CDR2: ENHRY and SYGVKD. The CDR3 length is 14 residues. The CDR3 region is CAISVGGGNTEAFF. The DNA for the CDR3 is TGTGCCATCAGTGTTGGAGGGGGCAACACTGAAGCTTTCTTT.

The chain combines TRBV9 with TRBJ1-1; 9 positions agree with TRBD1. Germline V gene lookup returns CDR1 SGDLS and CDR2 YYNGEE. Losses at the gene ends were 2 bases for V and 4 bases for J; bases not matched to a gene: 12. CDR3 length: 17 residues. In nucleotides, the CDR3 is TGTGCCAGCAGCGTCTCCCTTCCGGGACAGGGACGCACTGAAGCTTTCTTT. As protein: CASSVSLPGQGRTEAFF.

The chain is built from TRBV2 and TRBJ1-5; 11 nucleotides align to TRBD1. This CDR3 is 15 amino acids long. The V segment lost 6 bases and the J segment 4 bases; nucleotides outside the gene matches: 5. Per germline, CDR1 SNHLY and CDR2 FYNNEI. In DNA, the CDR3 is TGTGCCAGCAGGGGGGGACAGGGGGGAAATCAGCCCCAGCATTTT. Translating gives CASRGGQGGNQPQHF.

V is TRBV6-4 and J is TRBJ2-2, with D uncertain. This CDR3 has 14 amino acids. The ends were cut back, 5 bases at V and 0 bases at J, with 7 bases in the middle. Germline V CDR1 and CDR2: MRHNA, SNTAGT. The CDR3 bases are TGTGCCAGCAGTAAACTATCGAACACCGGGGAGCTGTTTTTT. Its translation: CASSKLSNTGELFF.

J is TRBJ1-4 and V is TRBV19; 8 nucleotides line up with TRBD1. Germline V gene sequence: CDR1 LNHDA, CDR2 SQIVND (reference sequence). CDR3 length equals 18 residues. J was trimmed by 6 bases and V by 4 bases; bases with no gene match: 16. This chain's CDR3 is CASSRSPQGVPSYEKLFF. The DNA of the CDR3 is TGTGCCAGTAGTAGGTCACCACAGGGGGTGCCCTCGTATGAAAAACTGTTTTTT. Supplemented by reference TRBV19 and TRBJ1-4, the full variable domain reads DGGITQSPKYLFRKEGQNVTLSCEQNLNHDAMYWYRQDPGQGLRLIYYSQIVNDFQKGDIAEGYSVSREKKESFPLTVTSAQKNPTAFYLCASSRSPQGVPSYEKLFFGSGTQLSVL.

The chain combines TRBV30 with TRBJ2-3; D is ambiguous. This CDR3 has 13 amino acids. Trimming pared 6 bases from V and 2 bases from J, leaving 12 bases between. CDR1 and CDR2 (germline): GTSNPN, SVGIG (reference sequence). The CDR3 bases are TGTGCCTGCAACCCGTGGGCCACAGATACGCAGTATTTT. This gives the protein CACNPWATDTQYF.

V and J are TRBV5-1 and TRBJ2-5, with 9 positions matching TRBD2. The junction had 9 bases not matched to a gene; V was cut back by 5 bases and J by 1 base. CDR1 is SGHRS and CDR2 is YFSETQ in the germline V gene. The CDR3 has 16 amino acids. In DNA form, the CDR3 reads TGCGCCAGCAGACCACTCCCGACTAGCGGCCAAGAGACCCAGTACTTC. Amino acid sequence: CASRPLPTSGQETQYF.

The CDR3 DNA sequence: TGTGCCAGCAGCTTAGCTTTAGCGGGAGGGTATGAGCAGTTCTTC. This translates into CASSLALAGGYEQFF. The V call is TRBV7-2, the J call TRBJ2-1; the match to TRBD2 covers 11 bases. This CDR3 has 15 amino acids. Per the germline V gene, CDR1 is SGHTA and CDR2 is FQGNSA. J was trimmed by 8 bases and V by 0 bases; bases with no gene match: 3.